This TCR beta chain was obtained from a study of neurological immune-mediated disorders. The time point here: longitudinal time-point 3. The study drew its healthy controls from blood bank volunteers in Maryland, USA. The starting material, 2 million PBMCs stored at -80 C, gave rise to the unsorted libraries. Germline V lookup: CDR1 DFQATT, CDR2 SNEGSKA (reference sequence). V lost 0 bases and J lost 1, with 8 bases in between. The CDR3 has 14 amino acids. The cDNA was produced through 5'RACE with 10-nucleotide random UMIs. Each CDR3 protein gets one entry after TCRdb re-called the 5' RACE reads with MiXCR. The sample comprises 53,000 or so distinct CDR3 sequences, 7% to 10% of which are singletons, and 1.9% rests with the top ten.

This clonotype was obtained from a woman aged 40-49 years in good health. Material for sequencing was PBMCs. V usage is TRBV20-1 and J usage is TRBJ2-3; D is uncertain. The CDR3: CSARDMEGTDTQYF. The CDR3 DNA sequence: TGCAGTGCTAGAGATATGGAAGGCACAGATACGCAGTATTTT.